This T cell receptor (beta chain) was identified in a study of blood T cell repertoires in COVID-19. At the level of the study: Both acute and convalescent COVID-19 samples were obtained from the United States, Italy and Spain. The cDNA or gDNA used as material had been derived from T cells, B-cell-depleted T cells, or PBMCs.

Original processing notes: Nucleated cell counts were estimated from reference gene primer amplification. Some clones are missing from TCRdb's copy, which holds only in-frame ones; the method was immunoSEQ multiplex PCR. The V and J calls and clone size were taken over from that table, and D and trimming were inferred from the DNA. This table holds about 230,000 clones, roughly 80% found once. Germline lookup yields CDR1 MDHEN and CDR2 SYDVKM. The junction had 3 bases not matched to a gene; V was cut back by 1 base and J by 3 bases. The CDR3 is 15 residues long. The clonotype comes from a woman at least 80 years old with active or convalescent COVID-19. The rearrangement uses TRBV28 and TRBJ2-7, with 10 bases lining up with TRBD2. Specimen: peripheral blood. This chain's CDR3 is CASSLYTSGNYEQYF. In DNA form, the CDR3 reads TGTGCCAGCAGTTTATATACTAGCGGGAACTACGAGCAGTACTTC.